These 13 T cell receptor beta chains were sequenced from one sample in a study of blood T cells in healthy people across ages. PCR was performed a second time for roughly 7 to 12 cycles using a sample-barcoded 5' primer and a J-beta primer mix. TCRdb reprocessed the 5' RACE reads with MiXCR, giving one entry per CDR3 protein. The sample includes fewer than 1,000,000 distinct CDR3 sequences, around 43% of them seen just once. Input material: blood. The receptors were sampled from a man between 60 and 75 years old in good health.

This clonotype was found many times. The CDR3 region is CASSSVSGMRVPYF. CDR3 in DNA: TGTGCCAGCAGTTCGGTTTCTGGGATGAGAGTGCCGTACTTC. The chain recombines TRBV27 with TRBJ2-7; D is ambiguous. The V gene's germline CDR1 is MNHEY and CDR2 SMNVEV (reference sequence). The CDR3 is 14 amino acids. Trimming pared 4 bases from V and 12 bases from J, leaving 22 bases between.

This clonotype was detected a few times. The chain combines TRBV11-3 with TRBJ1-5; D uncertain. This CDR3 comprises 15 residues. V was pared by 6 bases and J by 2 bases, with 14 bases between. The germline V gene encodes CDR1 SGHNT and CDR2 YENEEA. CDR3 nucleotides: TGTGCCAGCAGTCTCGACGGGATTGGCAATCAGCCCCAGCATTTT. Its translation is CASSLDGIGNQPQHF.

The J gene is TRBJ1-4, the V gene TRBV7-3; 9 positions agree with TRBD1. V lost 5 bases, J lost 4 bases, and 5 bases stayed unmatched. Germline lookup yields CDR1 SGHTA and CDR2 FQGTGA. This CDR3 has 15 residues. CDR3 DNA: TGTGCCAGCAGCCAGACAGGGGGTTATAATGAAAAACTGTTTTTT. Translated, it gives CASSQTGGYNEKLFF.

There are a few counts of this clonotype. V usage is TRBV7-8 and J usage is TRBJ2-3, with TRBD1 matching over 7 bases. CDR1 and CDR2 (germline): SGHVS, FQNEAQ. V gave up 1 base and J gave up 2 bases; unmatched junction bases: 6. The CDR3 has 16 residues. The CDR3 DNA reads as TGTGCCAGCAGCTTAGTCTGGGACAGCCCCACAGATACGCAGTATTTT. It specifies CASSLVWDSPTDTQYF. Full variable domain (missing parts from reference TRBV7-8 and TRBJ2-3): GAGVSQSPRYKVAKRGQDVALRCDPISGHVSLFWYQQALGQGPEFLTYFQNEAQLDKSGLPSDRFFAERPEGSVSTLKIQRTQQEDSAVYLCASSLVWDSPTDTQYFGPGTRLTVL.

The CDR3 bases are TGTGCCACCAGCCAGCTAGCGGGGCCCATCAATGAGCAGTACTTC. Protein: CATSQLAGPINEQYF. The rearrangement uses TRBV15 and TRBJ2-5, with 9 nucleotides matching TRBD2. The V gene's germline CDR1 is LNHNV and CDR2 YYDKDF (reference sequence). Unmatched junction bases numbered 15, after V lost 5 bases and J lost 11 bases. This CDR3 comprises 15 residues.

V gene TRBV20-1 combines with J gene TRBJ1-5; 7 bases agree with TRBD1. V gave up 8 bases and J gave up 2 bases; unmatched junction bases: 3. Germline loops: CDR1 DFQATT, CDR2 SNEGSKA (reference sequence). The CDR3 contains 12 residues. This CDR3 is CSTGVGNQPQHF. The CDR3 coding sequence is TGCAGTACAGGGGTGGGCAATCAGCCCCAGCATTTT.

Here the CDR3 DNA reads TGCGCCAGCAACCAGGAGGTGGACACTGAAGCTTTCTTT. It codes for CASNQEVDTEAFF. This chain connects TRBV4-3 to TRBJ1-1; D unresolved. This CDR3 comprises 13 residues. CDR1 and CDR2 from the germline V gene are LGHNA and YSLEER. V was trimmed by 7 bases and J by 3 bases, leaving 12 bases between them.

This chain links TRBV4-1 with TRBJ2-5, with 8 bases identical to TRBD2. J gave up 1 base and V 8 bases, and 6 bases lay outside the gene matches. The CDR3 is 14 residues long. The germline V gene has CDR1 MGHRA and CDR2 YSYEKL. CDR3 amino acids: CASGEAGAQETQYF. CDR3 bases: TGCGCCAGCGGCGAAGCGGGAGCCCAAGAGACCCAGTACTTC.

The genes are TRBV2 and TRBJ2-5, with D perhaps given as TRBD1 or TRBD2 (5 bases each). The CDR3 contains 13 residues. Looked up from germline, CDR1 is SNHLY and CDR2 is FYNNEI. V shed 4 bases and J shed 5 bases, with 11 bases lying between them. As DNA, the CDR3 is TGTGCCAGCAGTGGTGAGGGGTGGGAGACCCAGTACTTC. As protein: CASSGEGWETQYF.

CDR3 region: CSATQGLNQPQHF. The CDR3 region has the DNA TGCAGTGCTACACAGGGGCTGAATCAGCCCCAGCATTTT. The V and J genes are TRBV20-1 and TRBJ1-5; TRBD1 matches at 7 bases. The junction had 4 bases not matched to a gene; V was cut back by 4 bases and J by 4 bases. Germline CDR1 DFQATT, CDR2 SNEGSKA (reference sequence). The CDR3 is 13 amino acids.

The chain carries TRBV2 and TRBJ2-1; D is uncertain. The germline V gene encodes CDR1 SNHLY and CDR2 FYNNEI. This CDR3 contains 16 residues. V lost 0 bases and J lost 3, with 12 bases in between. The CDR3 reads CASSEALVGIYNEQFF. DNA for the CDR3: TGTGCCAGCAGTGAAGCGCTTGTGGGAATCTACAATGAGCAGTTCTTC.

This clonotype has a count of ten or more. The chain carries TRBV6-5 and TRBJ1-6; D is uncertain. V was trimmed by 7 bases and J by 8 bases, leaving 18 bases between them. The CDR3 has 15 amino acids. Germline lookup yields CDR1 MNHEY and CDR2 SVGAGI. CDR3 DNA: TGTGCCAGCAAACCCCTCGGCAGGAGGGATTCACCCCTCCACTTT. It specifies CASKPLGRRDSPLHF.

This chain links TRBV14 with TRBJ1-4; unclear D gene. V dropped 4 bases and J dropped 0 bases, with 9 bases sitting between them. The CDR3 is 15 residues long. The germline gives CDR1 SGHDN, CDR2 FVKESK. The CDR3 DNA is TGTGCCAGCAGCCCCATTGGAGCAACTAATGAAAAACTGTTTTTT. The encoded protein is CASSPIGATNEKLFF.